This entry lists 18 T cell receptor beta chains sequenced from one sample in a study of blood T cell repertoires in COVID-19. Using immunoSEQ multiplex PCR, the repertoire was profiled, and TCRdb retains in-frame clones only, with some absent. The sample lists about 59,000 clones, roughly 91% occurring once. What was sequenced was peripheral blood. The receptors stem from a human donor in a cohort sampled during active COVID-19.

This clone was seen once. DNA of the CDR3: TGTGCCAGCAGTGAACTCACAGATACGCAGTATTTT. Translating it yields CASSELTDTQYF. This sequence joins TRBV2 and TRBJ2-3; D unresolved. CDR3 size: 12 residues. Trimming stripped 2 bases from V and 2 bases from J, with 2 bases between. Per the germline V gene, CDR1 is SNHLY and CDR2 is FYNNEI.

V and J are TRBV18 and TRBJ2-2; tentatively, D is TRBD1 (5 bases). The germline V gene encodes CDR1 KGHSH and CDR2 LQKENI. V was pared by 3 bases and J by 1 base, with 9 bases between. The CDR3 is 15 residues long. This CDR3 reads CASSPIQENTGELFF. CDR3 bases: TGTGCCAGCTCACCTATACAGGAGAACACCGGGGAGCTGTTTTTT. The full variable domain, in which reference TRBV18 and TRBJ2-2 provide the parts outside the CDR3, is NAGVMQNPRHLVRRRGQEARLRCSPMKGHSHVYWYRQLPEEGLKFMVYLQKENIIDESGMPKERFSAEFPKEGPSILRIQQVVRGDSAAYFCASSPIQENTGELFFGEGSRLTVL.

For the CDR3, the DNA is TGCGCCAGCAGGGACCTAGCGGGAGCGTACACCGGGGAGCTGTTTTTT. Translated, it gives CASRDLAGAYTGELFF. The chain carries TRBV4-1 and TRBJ2-2; TRBD2 agrees at 10 bases. The germline gives CDR1 MGHRA, CDR2 YSYEKL. The CDR3 totals 16 residues. Trimming took 6 bases from V and 3 from J; bases not matched to a gene: 7.

The rearrangement joins TRBV25-1 to TRBJ2-7; TRBD1 aligns across 7 bases. Germline V gene data show CDR1 as MGHDK and CDR2 as SYGVNS. The CDR3 consists of 15 residues. With 3 bases clipped from V and 1 base from J, the junction kept 6 bases outside the gene matches. The CDR3 region has the DNA TGTGCCAGCAGTGATATAAGGACAGGATCCTACGAGCAGTACTTC. Amino acid sequence: CASSDIRTGSYEQYF.

This rearrangement joins TRBV7-2 to TRBJ2-7; tentatively, D is TRBD1 (5 bases). Trimming removed 5 bases at V and 2 bases at J, with 16 bases between. There are 15 residues in the CDR3. Germline CDR1 and CDR2: SGHTA and FQGNSA. Here the CDR3 reads CASSPPRAGTYEQYF. CDR3 coding DNA: TGTGCCAGCAGCCCGCCCAGGGCAGGGACCTACGAGCAGTACTTC. Combining the CDR3 with reference TRBV7-2 and TRBJ2-7 gives the whole variable domain GAGVSQSPSNKVTEKGKDVELRCDPISGHTALYWYRQSLGQGLEFLIYFQGNSAPDKSGLPSDRFSAERTGGSVSTLTIQRTQQEDSAVYLCASSPPRAGTYEQYFGPGTRLTVT.

V usage is TRBV27 and J usage is TRBJ1-5; D remains unclear. V was clipped by 4 bases and J by 4 bases, with 11 bases between them. CDR3 length: 14 amino acids. Per germline, CDR1 MNHEY and CDR2 SMNVEV (reference sequence). DNA for the CDR3: TGTGCCAGCAGTTCCGTGTCGACTAATCAGCCCCAGCATTTT. It is translated as CASSSVSTNQPQHF.

This chain connects TRBV14 to TRBJ1-2, with D possibly being TRBD1 (5 bases). The CDR3 sequence is 14 residues long. V lost 1 base to trimming and J lost 11 bases, with 17 bases between them. The germline V gene encodes CDR1 SGHDN and CDR2 FVKESK. DNA for the CDR3: TGTGCCAGCAGCCAAGGTCTCGGAAAGGACAAGTACACCTTC. Encoded protein: CASSQGLGKDKYTF.

The V call is TRBV7-2, the J call TRBJ2-3, with 14 positions matching TRBD2. Germline CDR1 reads SGHTA; CDR2 reads FQGNSA. This CDR3 is built from 17 residues. The V gene end was trimmed by 3 bases and the J gene end by 4 bases; junction bases not matched to a gene: 6. The CDR3 coding sequence is TGTGCCAGCAGCTTTACCGGGACTAGCGGGAGAGCAGATACGCAGTATTTT. Its protein is CASSFTGTSGRADTQYF. Together with reference TRBV7-2 and TRBJ2-3, the CDR3 gives the full variable domain: GAGVSQSPSNKVTEKGKDVELRCDPISGHTALYWYRQSLGQGLEFLIYFQGNSAPDKSGLPSDRFSAERTGGSVSTLTIQRTQQEDSAVYLCASSFTGTSGRADTQYFGPGTRLTVL.

The chain is built from TRBV29-1 and TRBJ2-5, with 8 bases fitting TRBD2. The CDR3 has 15 residues. With 2 bases clipped from V and 5 bases from J, the junction kept 10 bases outside the gene matches. The germline V gene encodes CDR1 SQVTM and CDR2 ANQGSEA. The CDR3 nucleotides are TGCAGCGTTGAATATCCCGGGAGGGCGCGGGAGACCCAGTACTTC. Encoded protein: CSVEYPGRARETQYF.

The genes are TRBV28 and TRBJ1-6; D gene uncertain. CDR3 length: 14 amino acids. V lost 7 bases, J lost 10 bases, and 17 bases lay in between. Germline loops: CDR1 MDHEN, CDR2 SYDVKM. The CDR3 here is CASILRGSGSPLHF. The CDR3 DNA reads TGTGCCAGCATTCTGAGAGGGTCGGGCTCACCCCTCCACTTT. The full variable domain, its missing parts supplied by reference TRBV28 and TRBJ1-6, is DVKVTQSSRYLVKRTGEKVFLECVQDMDHENMFWYRQDPGLGLRLIYFSYDVKMKEKGDIPEGYSVSREKKERFSLILESASTNQTSMYLCASILRGSGSPLHFGNGTRLTVT.

The chain joins TRBV4-3 to TRBJ2-6; 9 nucleotides align to TRBD1. The CDR3 is 20 residues long. Looked up from germline, CDR1 is LGHNA and CDR2 is YSLEER. Trimming removed 2 bases from V and 1 base from J; junction bases left unmatched: 12. The chain's CDR3 is CASSQPSTGTGPSGANVLTF. DNA of the CDR3: TGCGCCAGCAGCCAACCTAGCACCGGGACAGGGCCTTCTGGGGCCAACGTCCTGACTTTC.

The rearrangement uses TRBV5-6 and TRBJ2-7; 7 nucleotides align to TRBD1. This CDR3 region has 13 residues. V was clipped by 5 bases and J by 2 bases; unmatched bases: 4. Per germline, CDR1 SGHDT and CDR2 YYEEEE. CDR3 nucleotide sequence: TGTGCCAGCAGTGACAGGGTGGCCTACGAGCAGTACTTC. Translation: CASSDRVAYEQYF.

In its sample, this clone was seen once. The rearrangement links TRBV5-8 to TRBJ2-3; D call uncertain. Trimming left V 4 bases short and J 0 bases short, with 6 bases between. This CDR3 has 13 residues. Germline V gene sequence: CDR1 SGHTS, CDR2 YDEGEE. The CDR3 bases are TGTGCCAGCAGCCGGGTTAGCACAGATACGCAGTATTTT. This translates into CASSRVSTDTQYF.

This chain links TRBV6-2 or TRBV6-3 with TRBJ1-5, with D maybe TRBD1 (6 bases). CDR3 length: 13 residues. CDR1 is MNHEY and CDR2 is SVGEGT in the germline V gene. Deletions cut 5 bases from V and 5 bases from J, with 10 bases between. CDR3 in DNA: TGTGCCAGCAGTACCGACAGGCATCAGCCCCAGCATTTT. As protein: CASSTDRHQPQHF.

The rearrangement uses TRBV29-1 and TRBJ1-3, with no clear D. Trimming left V 4 bases short and J 3 bases short, with 7 bases between. This CDR3 contains 12 residues. Germline CDR1 reads SQVTM; CDR2 reads ANQGSEA. The CDR3 loop reads CSVGYNGNTIYF. In DNA, the CDR3 is TGCAGCGTTGGTTACAATGGAAACACCATATATTTT.

The chain has TRBV5-4 and TRBJ2-7, with a possible D match to TRBD2 (6 bases). CDR1 is SGHNT and CDR2 is YYREEE in the germline V gene (reference sequence). V gave up 4 bases and J gave up 2 bases, with 16 bases separating them. The CDR3 loop spans 15 amino acids. For the CDR3, the DNA is TGTGCCAGCAGCACGGGACTCCCCGCACCCTACGAGCAGTACTTC. Translating it yields CASSTGLPAPYEQYF.

The chain couples TRBV6-2 or TRBV6-3 to TRBJ2-2, with D tentatively TRBD2 (5 bases). The length of the CDR3 is 13 residues. The V and J ends lost 4 bases and 4 bases respectively, with 7 bases between them. Germline CDR1 MNHEY, CDR2 SVGEGT. The CDR3: CASSSTTTGELFF. The CDR3 nucleotides read TGTGCCAGCAGTTCGACTACCACCGGGGAGCTGTTTTTT.

The rearrangement links TRBV12-5 to TRBJ2-7, with a tentative D call TRBD2 (6 bases). Germline assignment: CDR1 LGHNT and CDR2 FRNRAP. V dropped 5 bases and J dropped 6 bases, with 17 bases sitting between them. The CDR3 extends over 14 amino acids. The CDR3 DNA is TGTGCTAGTGGTGAGGTGGGCGGGGCGGCCGAGCAGTACTTC. The encoded protein is CASGEVGGAAEQYF.